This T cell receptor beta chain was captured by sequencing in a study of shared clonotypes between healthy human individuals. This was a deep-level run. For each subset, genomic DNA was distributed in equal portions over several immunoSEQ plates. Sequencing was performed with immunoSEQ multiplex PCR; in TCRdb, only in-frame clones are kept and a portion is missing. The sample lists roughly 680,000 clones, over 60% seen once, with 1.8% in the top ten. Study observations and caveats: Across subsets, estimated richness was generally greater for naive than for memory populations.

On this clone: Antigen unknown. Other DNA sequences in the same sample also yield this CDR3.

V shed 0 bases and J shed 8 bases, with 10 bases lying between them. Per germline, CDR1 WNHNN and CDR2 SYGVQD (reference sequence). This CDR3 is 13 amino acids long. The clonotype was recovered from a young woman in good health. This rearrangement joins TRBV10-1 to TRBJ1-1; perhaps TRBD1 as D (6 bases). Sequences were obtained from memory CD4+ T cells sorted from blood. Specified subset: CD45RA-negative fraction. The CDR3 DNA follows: TGCGCCAGCAGTGAGTCTGGGGGCAGCGAAGCTTTCTTT. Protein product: CASSESGGSEAFF.